The rows below give T cell receptor beta chains drawn from one sample of a study of shared clonotypes between healthy human individuals. This table comes from immunoSEQ multiplex PCR, and its TCRdb copy is limited to in-frame clones, with some not included. In the table there are approximately 2,000,000 clones, around 93% of which are singletons. The sample comprised naive CD4+ T cells from PBMCs. The receptors were sampled from a man between 18 and 35 years old in good health. Some clones in this sample may be carry-over from other donors' samples. CDR3s include the opening cysteine and the closing phenylalanine or tryptophan. D genes are given only for firm matches. Expanded clones get a size class; other rows say once, few or many, or leave the size out.

d_gene: -; v_gene: TRBV7-6; j_gene: TRBJ2-7; abundance: -; CDR3aa: CASSLGNSYEQYF; CDR3nt: TGTGCCAGCAGCTTAGGTAACAGCTACGAGCAGTACTTC
d_gene: -; v_gene: TRBV5-1; j_gene: TRBJ2-7; abundance: -; CDR3aa: CASSSQRDPAMFYEQYF; CDR3nt: TGCGCCAGCAGCTCCCAACGGGACCCCGCAATGTTCTACGAGCAGTACTTC
d_gene: TRBD1; v_gene: TRBV2; j_gene: TRBJ2-3; abundance: -; CDR3aa: CASIAGGEADTQYF; CDR3nt: TGTGCCAGCATCGCAGGGGGCGAGGCAGATACGCAGTATTTT
d_gene: TRBD2; v_gene: TRBV7-3; j_gene: TRBJ2-1; abundance: -; CDR3aa: CASSPSGAGGRNEQFF; CDR3nt: TGTGCCAGCAGCCCCTCGGGGGCGGGAGGGCGGAATGAGCAGTTCTTC
d_gene: TRBD2; v_gene: TRBV9; j_gene: TRBJ2-2; abundance: -; CDR3aa: CASSHRTSGASNDGELFF; CDR3nt: TGTGCCAGCAGCCACCGAACTAGCGGGGCCTCCAATGACGGGGAGCTGTTTTTT
d_gene: -; v_gene: TRBV7-2; j_gene: TRBJ2-1; abundance: -; CDR3aa: CASSPWGNEQFF; CDR3nt: TGTGCCAGCAGCCCGTGGGGCAATGAGCAGTTCTTC
d_gene: -; v_gene: TRBV9; j_gene: TRBJ2-7; abundance: -; CDR3aa: CASSVLADAYEQYF; CDR3nt: TGTGCCAGCAGCGTACTAGCTGATGCCTACGAGCAGTACTTC
d_gene: -; v_gene: TRBV25-1; j_gene: TRBJ2-5; abundance: -; CDR3aa: CASSPGLGSQETQYF; CDR3nt: TGTGCCAGCAGTCCCGGCTTGGGTTCCCAAGAGACCCAGTACTTC
d_gene: -; v_gene: TRBV19; j_gene: TRBJ2-5; abundance: -; CDR3aa: CASGDKGETQYF; CDR3nt: TGTGCCAGTGGGGACAAGGGAGAGACCCAGTACTTC
d_gene: -; v_gene: TRBV5-1; j_gene: TRBJ2-5; abundance: -; CDR3aa: CASSLQGRETQYF; CDR3nt: TGCGCCAGCAGCTTGCAAGGGAGAGAGACCCAGTACTTC
d_gene: TRBD2; v_gene: TRBV4-1; j_gene: TRBJ2-7; abundance: -; CDR3aa: CASSQSPRREGREQYF; CDR3nt: TGCGCCAGCAGCCAATCCCCCCGGCGGGAGGGCCGCGAGCAGTACTTC
d_gene: -; v_gene: TRBV7-3; j_gene: TRBJ2-6; abundance: -; CDR3aa: CASSIDRFSGANVLTF; CDR3nt: TGTGCCAGCAGCATCGACAGGTTCTCTGGGGCCAACGTCCTGACTTTC
d_gene: TRBD2; v_gene: TRBV5-1; j_gene: TRBJ2-1; abundance: -; CDR3aa: CASSPLVPGLAGGPYNEQFF; CDR3nt: TGCGCCAGCAGCCCTTTAGTCCCGGGACTAGCGGGAGGGCCCTACAATGAGCAGTTCTTC
d_gene: -; v_gene: TRBV5-4; j_gene: TRBJ1-1; abundance: -; CDR3aa: CASSGRASNTEAFF; CDR3nt: TGTGCCAGCAGCGGGCGGGCGTCGAACACTGAAGCTTTCTTT
d_gene: -; v_gene: TRBV7-9; j_gene: TRBJ2-3; abundance: -; CDR3aa: CASSSTLRADTQYF; CDR3nt: TGTGCCAGCAGCTCGACATTGAGGGCAGATACGCAGTATTTT
d_gene: TRBD1; v_gene: TRBV11-1; j_gene: TRBJ2-1; abundance: -; CDR3aa: CASSPRQGAYNEQFF; CDR3nt: TGTGCCAGCAGCCCCAGACAGGGGGCTTACAATGAGCAGTTCTTC
d_gene: -; v_gene: TRBV5-8; j_gene: TRBJ1-2; abundance: few; CDR3aa: CASSLGQANYGYTF; CDR3nt: TGTGCCAGCAGCTTGGGTCAAGCTAACTATGGCTACACCTTC
d_gene: TRBD1; v_gene: TRBV7-9; j_gene: TRBJ1-2; abundance: -; CDR3aa: CASSSADRETMGYTF; CDR3nt: TGTGCCAGCAGCTCAGCCGACAGGGAGACTATGGGCTACACCTTC
d_gene: -; v_gene: TRBV11-2; j_gene: TRBJ1-1; abundance: -; CDR3aa: CASSLQNTEAFF; CDR3nt: TGTGCCAGCAGCCTACAGAACACTGAAGCTTTCTTT
d_gene: TRBD2; v_gene: TRBV4-1; j_gene: TRBJ2-1; abundance: once; CDR3aa: CASSRTSGVNEQFF; CDR3nt: TGCGCCAGCAGCCGGACTAGCGGGGTCAATGAGCAGTTCTTC
d_gene: TRBD1; v_gene: TRBV4-1; j_gene: TRBJ2-4; abundance: once; CDR3aa: CASSQVGQGTAKNIQYF; CDR3nt: TGCGCCAGCAGCCAAGTAGGACAGGGAACAGCCAAAAACATTCAGTACTTC
d_gene: -; v_gene: TRBV7-3; j_gene: TRBJ2-3; abundance: -; CDR3aa: CASSLGLVGFTDTQYF; CDR3nt: TGTGCCAGCAGCTTGGGATTGGTTGGCTTCACAGATACGCAGTATTTT
d_gene: TRBD1; v_gene: TRBV28; j_gene: TRBJ2-7; abundance: once; CDR3aa: CASSGRDRGPVEQYF; CDR3nt: TGTGCCAGCAGTGGGAGGGACAGGGGGCCGGTCGAGCAGTACTTC
d_gene: TRBD1; v_gene: TRBV20-1; j_gene: TRBJ1-2; abundance: -; CDR3aa: CSAREPGQAF; CDR3nt: TGCAGTGCTAGGGAGCCGGGACAGGCCTTC
d_gene: TRBD1; v_gene: TRBV25-1; j_gene: TRBJ2-5; abundance: -; CDR3aa: CASSLMGQGGGETQYF; CDR3nt: TGTGCCAGCAGTTTAATGGGACAGGGGGGGGGAGAGACCCAGTACTTC
d_gene: TRBD2; v_gene: TRBV5-1; j_gene: TRBJ2-1; abundance: -; CDR3aa: CASSSLPGLAGGSYNEQFF; CDR3nt: TGCGCCAGCAGCTCCCTGCCCGGACTAGCGGGAGGTTCATACAATGAGCAGTTCTTC
d_gene: -; v_gene: TRBV5-1; j_gene: TRBJ2-5; abundance: -; CDR3aa: CASSSSLGRETQYF; CDR3nt: TGCGCCAGCAGCTCGTCTTTGGGGCGAGAGACCCAGTACTTC
d_gene: -; v_gene: TRBV7-8; j_gene: TRBJ2-7; abundance: -; CDR3aa: CASSLGAEPYEQYF; CDR3nt: TGTGCCAGCAGCTTAGGGGCAGAACCCTACGAGCAGTACTTC
d_gene: -; v_gene: TRBV7-9; j_gene: TRBJ2-7; abundance: once; CDR3aa: CASSLRRGPADEQYF; CDR3nt: TGTGCCAGCAGCCTACGTCGGGGTCCGGCGGACGAGCAGTACTTC
d_gene: -; v_gene: TRBV29-1; j_gene: TRBJ2-1; abundance: -; CDR3aa: CSVRARNEQFF; CDR3nt: TGCAGCGTCCGGGCCCGGAATGAGCAGTTCTTC
d_gene: TRBD2; v_gene: TRBV27; j_gene: TRBJ2-3; abundance: -; CDR3aa: CASSLIPAGSPRDTQYF; CDR3nt: TGTGCCAGCAGTTTAATCCCAGCGGGAAGCCCGCGAGATACGCAGTATTTT
d_gene: -; v_gene: TRBV9; j_gene: TRBJ1-1; abundance: few; CDR3aa: CASSVDGENTEAFF; CDR3nt: TGTGCCAGCAGCGTAGATGGGGAGAACACTGAAGCTTTCTTT
d_gene: TRBD1; v_gene: TRBV5-1; j_gene: TRBJ1-1; abundance: few; CDR3aa: CASSLASTGMNTEAFF; CDR3nt: TGCGCCAGCAGCTTGGCGTCGACAGGGATGAACACTGAAGCTTTCTTT
d_gene: -; v_gene: TRBV7-9; j_gene: TRBJ2-5; abundance: -; CDR3aa: CASSLQGPETQYF; CDR3nt: TGTGCCAGCAGCCTACAGGGTCCAGAGACCCAGTACTTC
d_gene: -; v_gene: TRBV6-1; j_gene: TRBJ2-3; abundance: -; CDR3aa: CASREGRSADTQYF; CDR3nt: TGTGCCAGCCGCGAGGGGAGGTCTGCAGATACGCAGTATTTT
d_gene: -; v_gene: TRBV5-1; j_gene: TRBJ2-3; abundance: -; CDR3aa: CASSLVDNTDTQYF; CDR3nt: TGCGCCAGCAGCTTGGTTGACAACACAGATACGCAGTATTTT
d_gene: -; v_gene: TRBV4-1; j_gene: TRBJ1-2; abundance: -; CDR3aa: CASSPAAGTYGYTF; CDR3nt: TGCGCCAGCAGCCCCGCCGCAGGGACGTATGGCTACACCTTC
d_gene: TRBD1; v_gene: TRBV2; j_gene: TRBJ2-7; abundance: -; CDR3aa: CASSEAPGQGSEQYF; CDR3nt: TGTGCCAGCAGTGAAGCCCCGGGACAGGGGAGCGAGCAGTACTTC
d_gene: -; v_gene: TRBV7-2; j_gene: TRBJ1-2; abundance: -; CDR3aa: CASTPGRTDYGYTF; CDR3nt: TGTGCCAGCACCCCCGGGCGGACAGACTATGGCTACACCTTC
d_gene: TRBD2; v_gene: TRBV27; j_gene: TRBJ2-5; abundance: -; CDR3aa: CASSRSGTRTRETQYF; CDR3nt: TGTGCCAGCAGTAGATCCGGGACTAGAACTCGAGAGACCCAGTACTTC
d_gene: -; v_gene: TRBV9; j_gene: TRBJ1-3; abundance: -; CDR3aa: CASSVQGAAGNTIYF; CDR3nt: TGTGCCAGCAGCGTGCAGGGAGCCGCCGGAAACACCATATATTTT
d_gene: -; v_gene: TRBV7-6; j_gene: TRBJ2-7; abundance: -; CDR3aa: CASSSQVSSYEQYF; CDR3nt: TGTGCCAGCAGCTCCCAAGTTTCTAGCTACGAGCAGTACTTC
d_gene: TRBD1; v_gene: TRBV5-5; j_gene: TRBJ1-5; abundance: -; CDR3aa: CASSQGQGNQPQHF; CDR3nt: TGTGCCAGCAGCCAGGGACAGGGCAATCAGCCCCAGCATTTT
d_gene: -; v_gene: TRBV10-1; j_gene: TRBJ2-5; abundance: -; CDR3aa: CASSGEVQETQYF; CDR3nt: TGCGCCAGCAGTGGGGAGGTCCAAGAGACCCAGTACTTC
d_gene: -; v_gene: TRBV19; j_gene: TRBJ1-1; abundance: -; CDR3aa: CASSIGGRRNTEAFF; CDR3nt: TGTGCCAGTAGTATAGGCGGCAGGAGGAACACTGAAGCTTTCTTT
d_gene: TRBD2; v_gene: TRBV27; j_gene: TRBJ2-5; abundance: once; CDR3aa: CASSLSSSGSGKTQYF; CDR3nt: TGTGCCAGCAGTTTATCATCTAGCGGGAGTGGGAAGACCCAGTACTTC
d_gene: TRBD2; v_gene: TRBV27; j_gene: TRBJ2-1; abundance: -; CDR3aa: CASSQTLTSAIGKQFF; CDR3nt: TGTGCCAGCAGCCAAACCCTGACTAGCGCCATCGGGAAGCAGTTCTTC
d_gene: -; v_gene: TRBV7-9; j_gene: TRBJ2-1; abundance: -; CDR3aa: CASSPRGGILNEQFF; CDR3nt: TGTGCCAGCAGCCCCCGAGGGGGGATCCTCAATGAGCAGTTCTTC
d_gene: -; v_gene: TRBV4-3; j_gene: TRBJ2-2; abundance: -; CDR3aa: CASSQVLGRNTGELFF; CDR3nt: TGCGCCAGCAGCCAAGTCTTAGGCAGGAACACCGGGGAGCTGTTTTTT
d_gene: -; v_gene: TRBV7-2; j_gene: TRBJ1-1; abundance: -; CDR3aa: CASSLEGVGGAEAFF; CDR3nt: TGTGCCAGCAGCTTAGAAGGTGTCGGCGGGGCTGAAGCTTTCTTT
d_gene: -; v_gene: TRBV2; j_gene: TRBJ1-5; abundance: -; CDR3aa: CASSPYKIDSNQPQHF; CDR3nt: TGTGCCAGCAGCCCCTACAAGATTGATAGCAATCAGCCCCAGCATTTT
d_gene: -; v_gene: TRBV28; j_gene: TRBJ2-7; abundance: -; CDR3aa: CASASSLILDEQYF; CDR3nt: TGTGCCAGCGCAAGCAGTTTAATCTTGGACGAGCAGTACTTC
d_gene: -; v_gene: TRBV7-2; j_gene: TRBJ2-5; abundance: -; CDR3aa: CASSFSSGRGETQYF; CDR3nt: TGTGCCAGCAGCTTTTCCTCAGGGCGAGGGGAGACCCAGTACTTC